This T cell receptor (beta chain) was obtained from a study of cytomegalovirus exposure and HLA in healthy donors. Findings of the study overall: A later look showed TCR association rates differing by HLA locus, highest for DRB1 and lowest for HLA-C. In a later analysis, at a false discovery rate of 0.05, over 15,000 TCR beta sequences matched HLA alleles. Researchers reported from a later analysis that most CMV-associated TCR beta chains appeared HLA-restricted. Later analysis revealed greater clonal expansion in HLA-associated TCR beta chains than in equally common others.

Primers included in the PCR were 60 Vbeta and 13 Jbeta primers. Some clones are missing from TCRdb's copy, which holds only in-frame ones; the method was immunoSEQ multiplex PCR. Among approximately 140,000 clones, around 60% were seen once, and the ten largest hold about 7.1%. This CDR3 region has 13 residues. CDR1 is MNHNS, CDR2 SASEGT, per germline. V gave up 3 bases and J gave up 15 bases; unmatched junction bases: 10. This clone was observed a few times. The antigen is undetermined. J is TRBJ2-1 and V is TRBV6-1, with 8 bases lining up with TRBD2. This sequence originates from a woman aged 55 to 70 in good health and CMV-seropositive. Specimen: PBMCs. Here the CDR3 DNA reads TGTGCCAGCAGTGACGGACTAGCCTTGGGGTCGTTCTTC. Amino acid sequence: CASSDGLALGSFF.